The 21 T cell receptor beta chains given below trace back to one sample, sequenced in a study of response to subunit inactivated influenza vaccine (dated by TCRdb to the late 2010s). Library preparation employed RT-PCR. The run used an Illumina HiSeq 2500. TCRdb took the public reads, trimmed them with fastp at Q25, ran MiXCR for clone calling and kept in-frame beta chains. When rows share a CDR3 protein, they turn into one entry using the most common DNA and genes. This sample holds under 950,000 distinct CDR3 sequences; approximately 21% were observed only once. The ten largest clones add up to roughly 10% of the sample. Here the sequenced sample was PBMCs from blood, taken approximately 5 days after vaccination. These receptors were taken from a man in his fifties who received an inactivated influenza vaccine. Donor details come from another sample of the same person, matched by shared clones.

This sequence joins TRBV4-1 and TRBJ2-5, with 11 bases lining up with TRBD2. With 4 bases clipped from V and 4 bases from J, the junction kept 5 bases outside the gene matches. Germline V gene sequence: CDR1 MGHRA, CDR2 YSYEKL. This CDR3 is built from 15 residues. In DNA, the CDR3 is TGCGCCAGCAGCCGACTAGCGGGATTCGGAGAGACCCAGTACTTC. It is translated as CASSRLAGFGETQYF.

This clonotype was detected many times. The V and J genes are TRBV12-3 or TRBV12-4 and TRBJ2-7, with 8 bases identical to TRBD2. This CDR3 comprises 14 residues. With V trimmed by 6 bases and J by 3 bases, 7 bases remained unmatched. CDR3 sequence: CASSFGGGSYEQYF. CDR3 sequence (DNA): TGTGCCAGCAGCTTCGGCGGGGGGAGCTACGAGCAGTACTTC.

This clonotype was seen at least ten times. The rearrangement uses TRBV7-2 and TRBJ2-5; D is uncertain. Per germline, CDR1 SGHTA and CDR2 FQGNSA. Trimming cost V 1 base and J 0 bases, with 12 bases left between them. This CDR3 contains 16 residues. Here the CDR3 DNA reads TGTGCCAGCAGCTTAGGTGTTACCGCCTACCAAGAGACCCAGTACTTC. Its protein is CASSLGVTAYQETQYF.

The table lists this clonotype with many counts. This chain uses TRBV15 with TRBJ2-1, with D perhaps matching TRBD2 (5 bases). V was cut by 4 bases and J by 4 bases, with 17 bases left in between. This CDR3 is built from 16 residues. CDR1 LNHNV and CDR2 YYDKDF come from the germline V gene (reference sequence). CDR3 sequence (DNA): TGTGCCACCAGCAAGAATCGTCTAGCAGTTTACAATGAGCAGTTCTTC. Translated: CATSKNRLAVYNEQFF.

In its sample, this clonotype was seen a few times. The chain joins TRBV18 to TRBJ2-1, with D possibly matching TRBD2 (6 bases). V dropped 3 bases and J dropped 5 bases, with 8 bases sitting between them. Germline lookup yields CDR1 KGHSH and CDR2 LQKENI. The CDR3 sequence is 13 residues long. CDR3 in amino acids: CASSPGLHNEQFF. CDR3 in DNA: TGTGCCAGCTCACCCGGACTACACAATGAGCAGTTCTTC.

In the case of this clonotype: An end of the junction does not agree with germline; a read error may underlie this. The chain employs TRBV9 and TRBJ1-1; D perhaps matches TRBD1 (5 bases). Germline assignment: CDR1 SGDLS and CDR2 YYNGEE. CDR3 size: 15 residues. CDR3: CASSVVQGSNTQAFF. The DNA for the CDR3 is TGTGCCAGCAGCGTAGTTCAGGGCTCGAACACTCAAGCTTTCTTT.

This clonotype turned up a few times. This chain uses TRBV6-5 with TRBJ2-2; D uncertain. This CDR3 contains 17 residues. V was clipped by 4 bases and J by 2 bases, with 17 bases between them. The germline V gene encodes CDR1 MNHEY and CDR2 SVGAGI. The CDR3 sequence is CASSSVVGYSNTGELFF. DNA of the CDR3: TGTGCCAGCAGTTCAGTAGTCGGGTACTCCAACACCGGGGAGCTGTTTTTT.

This clonotype was recorded many times. The junction and the germline gene differ at one end; a read error may be behind it. CDR3 loop: CASSQDRGYGYTF. Written as DNA, the CDR3 is TGTGCCAGCAGCCAAGACAGGGGCTATGGCTACACCTTC. The genes are TRBV4-3 and TRBJ1-2, with TRBD1 identical over 8 bases. CDR3 size: 13 residues. Germline V CDR1 and CDR2: LGHNA, YSLEER.

This clonotype was found a few times. The V gene is TRBV29-1, the J gene TRBJ2-1; 9 bases are shared with TRBD1. The CDR3 is 13 amino acids. The J segment lost 10 bases and the V segment lost 4 bases, leaving 8 bases of the junction unmatched. The germline V gene encodes CDR1 SQVTM and CDR2 ANQGSEA. The CDR3 protein is CSVGGQGGREQFF. CDR3 sequence (DNA): TGCAGCGTTGGGGGACAGGGAGGTCGGGAGCAGTTCTTC.

This clonotype was seen a handful of times. The rearrangement joins TRBV10-3 to TRBJ1-1, with 8 bases aligning to TRBD1. CDR1 and CDR2 (germline): ENHRY, SYGVKD. Trimming at V came to 6 bases and at J to 1 base, leaving 7 bases not matched to a gene. The CDR3 totals 15 residues. CDR3 residues: CAIRGKTGENTEAFF. CDR3 bases: TGTGCCATCAGAGGGAAGACAGGGGAGAACACTGAAGCTTTCTTT.

Turning to this clonotype: This clone may be a read error of a much larger clone one base away. CDR3 in DNA: TGTGCCAGCAGTCCTCAAGGTAACCCTCATCAGTCCCAGCATTTT. Protein sequence: CASSPQGNPHQSQHF. The chain has TRBV6-5 and TRBJ1-5, with no clear D. The CDR3 totals 15 residues. The germline CDR1 and CDR2 sequences are MNHEY and SVGAGI.

V usage is TRBV7-9 and J usage is TRBJ2-3; D is unclear. CDR3 length equals 15 residues. Germline loops: CDR1 SEHNR, CDR2 FQNEAQ (reference sequence). V was trimmed by 5 bases and J by 2 bases, leaving 14 bases between them. DNA for the CDR3: TGTGCCAGCAGCCAATCCCGGGCGTTCACAGATACGCAGTATTTT. Translated: CASSQSRAFTDTQYF.

This clonotype was observed a few times. The rearrangement uses TRBV6-1 and TRBJ2-3; D is tentatively TRBD1 or TRBD2 (5 bases each). The germline V gene has CDR1 MNHNS and CDR2 SASEGT. The CDR3 totals 17 residues. V was pared by 0 bases and J by 2 bases, with 15 bases between. The CDR3 reads CASSEARGTTYTDTQYF. CDR3 coding DNA: TGTGCCAGCAGTGAAGCGCGAGGGACGACTTACACAGATACGCAGTATTTT.

In this sample, this clonotype turned up many times. The V gene is TRBV29-1, the J gene TRBJ2-7; D is unclear. V was clipped by 2 bases and J by 2 bases, with 7 bases between them. CDR1 is SQVTM, CDR2 ANQGSEA, per germline. The CDR3 length is 12 residues. CDR3 in amino acids: CSVEYSPYEQYF. In DNA, the CDR3 is TGCAGCGTTGAATACAGTCCCTACGAGCAGTACTTC.

The chain joins TRBV4-3 to TRBJ2-1, with 10 nucleotides matching TRBD2. Trimming at V came to 0 bases and at J to 6 bases, leaving 5 bases not matched to a gene. CDR1 is LGHNA, CDR2 YSLEER, per germline. The CDR3 has 16 residues. The CDR3 loop is CASSQEGSGGANEQFF. The CDR3 region has the DNA TGCGCCAGCAGCCAAGAGGGAAGCGGGGGGGCCAATGAGCAGTTCTTC.

The chain links TRBV11-2 to TRBJ2-5; 7 bases map to TRBD2. The CDR3 length is 15 residues. The germline gives CDR1 SGHAT, CDR2 FQNNGV. The trim removed 1 base at V and 4 bases at J, leaving 6 bases unmatched. The DNA for the CDR3 is TGTGCCAGCAGCTTAGCGGCAGGGAGGGGAGAGACCCAGTACTTC. Protein sequence: CASSLAAGRGETQYF.

V is TRBV6-6 and J is TRBJ2-7; the D gene is possibly TRBD1 (5 bases). Trimming left V 8 bases short and J 2 bases short, with 13 bases between. Per the germline V gene, CDR1 is MNHNY and CDR2 is SVGAGI (reference sequence). The CDR3 length is 13 residues. DNA for the CDR3: TGTGCCAGCCTAGGGGTAGAGACCTACGAGCAGTACTTC. It encodes CASLGVETYEQYF.

The chain is built from TRBV12-3 or TRBV12-4 and TRBJ2-7; no firm D call. The CDR3 covers 12 residues. Trimming took off 4 bases at V and 5 bases at J, with 9 bases between the two ends. CDR3 nucleotides: TGTGCCAGCAGTTCCCTGGTAAACGAGCAGTACTTC. This encodes CASSSLVNEQYF.

This clonotype was found a few times. The chain couples TRBV5-1 to TRBJ2-3; 7 nucleotides agree with TRBD1. The J segment lost 5 bases and the V segment lost 0 bases, leaving 3 bases of the junction unmatched. The CDR3 has 14 residues. The germline V gene has CDR1 SGHRS and CDR2 YFSETQ. This CDR3 is CASSLEGGGDTQYF. CDR3 DNA: TGCGCCAGCAGCTTGGAAGGGGGCGGAGATACGCAGTATTTT.

V usage is TRBV7-2 and J usage is TRBJ2-7; D not certain. The germline V gene encodes CDR1 SGHTA and CDR2 FQGNSA. This CDR3 comprises 14 residues. Trimming took 1 base from V and 3 from J, leaving 10 bases between them. The CDR3 is CASSLVLVGYEQYF. In DNA form, the CDR3 reads TGTGCCAGCAGCTTAGTCCTGGTTGGCTACGAGCAGTACTTC. Full variable domain (remainder filled in from reference TRBV7-2 and TRBJ2-7): GAGVSQSPSNKVTEKGKDVELRCDPISGHTALYWYRQSLGQGLEFLIYFQGNSAPDKSGLPSDRFSAERTGGSVSTLTIQRTQQEDSAVYLCASSLVLVGYEQYFGPGTRLTVT.

This sequence joins TRBV6-1 and TRBJ1-1, with TRBD1 matching 8 bases. This CDR3 has 16 residues. Trimming cost V 7 bases and J 0 bases; bases outside gene matches: 10. The germline V gene encodes CDR1 MNHNS and CDR2 SASEGT. CDR3 sequence reads: CASMTGDRFLNTEAFF. As DNA, the CDR3 is TGTGCCAGCATGACAGGGGACAGGTTCTTGAACACTGAAGCTTTCTTT.